The clone carrying this T cell receptor (beta chain) was detected only a few times. Antigen: not known. This specimen belongs to a study of response to subunit inactivated influenza vaccine. Study observations and caveats: Authors suggested each seasonal flu vaccination may recruit only limited numbers of new T cells.

TCRdb analysed the RT-PCR reads with MiXCR anew, one entry per CDR3 protein. Altogether around 570,000 distinct CDR3 sequences are present, less than 8% being singletons, with the ten largest covering 10% to 15%. The clonotype was recovered from a man between 45 and 75 years old who received an inactivated influenza vaccine. The source was PBMCs from blood, collected approximately 25 months after vaccination.

CDR3 nucleotides: TGCGCCAGCAGCACGGGACAGGTCACTACCTACGAGCAGTACTTC. This sequence encodes CASSTGQVTTYEQYF. The chain employs TRBV5-1 and TRBJ2-7; TRBD1 aligns across 8 bases. The V and J ends lost 4 bases and 2 bases, in that order; junction bases with no gene match: 8. The CDR3 is made up of 15 amino acids. CDR1 and CDR2 (germline): SGHRS, YFSETQ.